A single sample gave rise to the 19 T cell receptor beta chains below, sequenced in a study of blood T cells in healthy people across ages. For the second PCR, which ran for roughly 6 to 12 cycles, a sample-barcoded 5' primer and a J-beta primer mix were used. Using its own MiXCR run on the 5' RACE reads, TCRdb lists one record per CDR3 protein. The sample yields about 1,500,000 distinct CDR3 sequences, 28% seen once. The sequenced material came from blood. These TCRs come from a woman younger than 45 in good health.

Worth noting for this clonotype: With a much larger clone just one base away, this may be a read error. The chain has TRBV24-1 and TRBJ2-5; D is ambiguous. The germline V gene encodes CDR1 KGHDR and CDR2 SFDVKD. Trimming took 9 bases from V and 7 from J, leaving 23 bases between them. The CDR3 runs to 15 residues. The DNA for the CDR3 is TGTGCCACCGACACCCTCCCCGTTTTGGAAGGGACCCAGTACTTC. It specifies CATDTLPVLEGTQYF.

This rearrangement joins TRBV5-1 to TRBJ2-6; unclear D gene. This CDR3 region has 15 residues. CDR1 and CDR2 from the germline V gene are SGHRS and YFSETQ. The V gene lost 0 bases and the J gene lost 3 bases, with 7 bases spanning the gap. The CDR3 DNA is TGCGCCAGCAGCTTGGGTCCGAATGGGGCCAACGTCCTGACTTTC. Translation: CASSLGPNGANVLTF.

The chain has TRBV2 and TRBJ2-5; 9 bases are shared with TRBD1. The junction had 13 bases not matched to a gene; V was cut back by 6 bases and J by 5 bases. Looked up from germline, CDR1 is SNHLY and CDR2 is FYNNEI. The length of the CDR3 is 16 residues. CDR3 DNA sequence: TGTGCCAGCAGCGGACAGGGGTTGAAACGGGCGGAGACCCAGTACTTC. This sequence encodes CASSGQGLKRAETQYF.

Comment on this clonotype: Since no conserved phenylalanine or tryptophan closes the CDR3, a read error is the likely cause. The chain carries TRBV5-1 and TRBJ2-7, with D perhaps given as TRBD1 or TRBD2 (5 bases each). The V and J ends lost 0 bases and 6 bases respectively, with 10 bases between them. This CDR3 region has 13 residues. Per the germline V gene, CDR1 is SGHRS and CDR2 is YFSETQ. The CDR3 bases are TGCGCCAGCAGCTTGGAGGGGACCTGCGAGCAGTACTGC. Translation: CASSLEGTCEQYC.

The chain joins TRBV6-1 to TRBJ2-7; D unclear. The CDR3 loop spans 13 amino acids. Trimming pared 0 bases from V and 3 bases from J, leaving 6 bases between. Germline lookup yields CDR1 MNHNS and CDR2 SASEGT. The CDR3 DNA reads TGTGCCAGCAGTGAAGCGGGCAACTACGAGCAGTACTTC. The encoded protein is CASSEAGNYEQYF.

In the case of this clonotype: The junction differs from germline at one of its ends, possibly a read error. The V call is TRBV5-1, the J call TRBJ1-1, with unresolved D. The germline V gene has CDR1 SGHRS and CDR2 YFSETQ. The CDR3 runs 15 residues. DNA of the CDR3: TGCGCCGGCAGCGGACGGACGGGCATGAACACTGAAGCTTTCTTT. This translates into CAGSGRTGMNTEAFF.

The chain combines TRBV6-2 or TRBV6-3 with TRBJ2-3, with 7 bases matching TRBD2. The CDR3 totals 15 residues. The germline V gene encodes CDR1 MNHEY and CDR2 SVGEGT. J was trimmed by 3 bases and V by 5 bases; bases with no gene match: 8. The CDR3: CASSNAGDGTDTQYF. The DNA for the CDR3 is TGTGCCAGCAGTAATGCGGGAGACGGAACAGATACGCAGTATTTT.

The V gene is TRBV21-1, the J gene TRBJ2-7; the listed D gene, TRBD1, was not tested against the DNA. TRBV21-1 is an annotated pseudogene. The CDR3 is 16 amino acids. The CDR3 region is CASSPYRTGLPYEQYF. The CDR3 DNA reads TGTGCCAGCAGCCCATACCGGACAGGGCTCCCCTACGAGCAGTACTTC.

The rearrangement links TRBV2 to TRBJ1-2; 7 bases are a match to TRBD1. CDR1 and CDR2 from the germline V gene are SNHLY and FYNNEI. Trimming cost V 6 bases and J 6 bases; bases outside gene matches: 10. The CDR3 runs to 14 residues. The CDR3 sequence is CASRKEGASDGYTF. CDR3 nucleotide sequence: TGTGCCAGCAGGAAGGAGGGGGCGAGCGATGGCTACACCTTC.

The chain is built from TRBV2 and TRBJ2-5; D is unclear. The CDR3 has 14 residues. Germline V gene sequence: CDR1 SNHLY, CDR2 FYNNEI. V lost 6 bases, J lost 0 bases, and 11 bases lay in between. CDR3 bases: TGTGCCAGCAGGGAACTACAATACCAAGAGACCCAGTACTTC. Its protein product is CASRELQYQETQYF.

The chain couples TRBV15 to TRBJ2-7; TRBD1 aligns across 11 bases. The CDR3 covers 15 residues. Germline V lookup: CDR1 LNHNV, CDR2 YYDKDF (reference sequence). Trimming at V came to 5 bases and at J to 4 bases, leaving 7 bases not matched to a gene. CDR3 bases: TGTGCCACCAGCGCTCGGACAGGGGGCGTGTACGAGCAGTACTTC. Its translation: CATSARTGGVYEQYF.

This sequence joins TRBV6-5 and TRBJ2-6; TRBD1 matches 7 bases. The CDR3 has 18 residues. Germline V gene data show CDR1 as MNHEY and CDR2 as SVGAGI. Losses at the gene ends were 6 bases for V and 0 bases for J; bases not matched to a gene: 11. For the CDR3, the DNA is TGTGCCAGCAGCTCCTCAAGGGGGCCTCTCTCTGGGGCCAACGTCCTGACTTTC. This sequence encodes CASSSSRGPLSGANVLTF.

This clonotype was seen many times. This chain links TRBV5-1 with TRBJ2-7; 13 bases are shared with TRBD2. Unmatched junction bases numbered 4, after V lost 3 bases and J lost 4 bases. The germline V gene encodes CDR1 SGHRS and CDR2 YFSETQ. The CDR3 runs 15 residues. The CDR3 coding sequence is TGCGCCAGCAGCTCACTAGCGGGAGGGAGGTACGAGCAGTACTTC. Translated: CASSSLAGGRYEQYF.

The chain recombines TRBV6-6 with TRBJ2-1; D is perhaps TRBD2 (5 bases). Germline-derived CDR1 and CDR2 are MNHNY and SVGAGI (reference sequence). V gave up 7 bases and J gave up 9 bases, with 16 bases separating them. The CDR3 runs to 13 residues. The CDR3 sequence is CASTQPGKSEQFF. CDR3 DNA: TGTGCCAGCACCCAACCGGGGAAAAGTGAGCAGTTCTTC.

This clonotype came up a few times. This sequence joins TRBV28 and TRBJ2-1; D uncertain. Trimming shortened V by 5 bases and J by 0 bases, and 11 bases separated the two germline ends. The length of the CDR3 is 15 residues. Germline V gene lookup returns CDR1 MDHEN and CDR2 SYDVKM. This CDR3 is CASSASVGSYNEQFF. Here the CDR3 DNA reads TGTGCCAGCAGTGCCTCGGTGGGCTCCTACAATGAGCAGTTCTTC.

The CDR3 reads CSVEASSGNTIYF. The DNA of the CDR3 is TGCAGCGTTGAGGCATCCTCTGGAAACACCATATATTTT. The V gene is TRBV29-1, the J gene TRBJ1-3; D is undetermined. Trimming took off 3 bases at V and 0 bases at J, with 6 bases between the two ends. Looked up from germline, CDR1 is SQVTM and CDR2 is ANQGSEA. The CDR3 length is 13 residues. The full variable domain, its missing parts supplied by reference TRBV29-1 and TRBJ1-3, is SAVISQKPSRDICQRGTSLTIQCQVDSQVTMMFWYRQQPGQSLTLIATANQGSEATYESGFVIDKFPISRPNLTFSTLTVSNMSPEDSSIYLCSVEASSGNTIYFGEGSWLTVV.

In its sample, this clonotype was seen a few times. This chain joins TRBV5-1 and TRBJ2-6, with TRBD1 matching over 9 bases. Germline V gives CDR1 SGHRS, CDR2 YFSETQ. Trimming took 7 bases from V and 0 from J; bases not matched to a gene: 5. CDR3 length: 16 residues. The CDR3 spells CASRDRADSGANVLTF. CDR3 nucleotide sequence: TGCGCCAGCCGGGACAGGGCAGACTCTGGGGCCAACGTCCTGACTTTC.

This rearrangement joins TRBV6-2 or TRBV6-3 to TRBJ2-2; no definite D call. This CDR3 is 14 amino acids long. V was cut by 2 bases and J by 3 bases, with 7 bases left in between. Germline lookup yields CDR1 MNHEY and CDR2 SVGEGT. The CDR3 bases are TGTGCCAGCAGTTACAGGGCGTACACCGGGGAGCTGTTTTTT. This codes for CASSYRAYTGELFF.

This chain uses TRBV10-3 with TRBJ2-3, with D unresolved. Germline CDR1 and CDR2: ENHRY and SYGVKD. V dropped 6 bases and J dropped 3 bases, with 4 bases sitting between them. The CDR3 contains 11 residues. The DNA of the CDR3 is TGTGCCATCAGGCAGACAGATACGCAGTATTTT. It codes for CAIRQTDTQYF.